The rows below give T cell receptor beta chains drawn from one sample of a study of PD-L1 blockade in urothelial cancer. Only in-frame clones appear in the TCRdb table, and some are missing; sequencing was by immunoSEQ multiplex PCR. Among roughly 100,000 clones listed, around 85% were seen once. Specimen: PBMCs, collected around atezolizumab (anti-PD-L1) treatment. The receptors originated from a man aged 45-65 years with urothelial cancer. Each CDR3 is given with its conserved first and last residue. The order of the fields is D gene, V gene, J gene, clone size, CDR3 length, CDR3 DNA, CDR3 protein. A D gene is named only where the DNA matches it firmly. The size of a clone is reported for some rows only, either as once, few or many, or as a class for expanded clones.

d_gene: TRBD1
v_gene: TRBV4-2
j_gene: TRBJ2-2
abundance: once
len: 17
CDR3nt: TGTGCCAGCAGCCAAGCAAGGACAGGTTGGAGCACCGGGGAGCTGTTTTTT
CDR3aa: CASSQARTGWSTGELFF

d_gene: -
v_gene: TRBV21-1
j_gene: TRBJ2-3
abundance: once
len: 22
CDR3nt: TGTGCCAGCAGCAAAACGGGGGGGCCGGGACTAGCGGGAAGGGCTAGCACAGATACGCAGTATTTT
CDR3aa: CASSKTGGPGLAGRASTDTQYF

d_gene: TRBD1
v_gene: TRBV5-4
j_gene: TRBJ2-5
abundance: once
len: 12
CDR3nt: TGTGCCAGCAGGGGGACAGAAGAGACCCAGTACTTC
CDR3aa: CASRGTEETQYF

d_gene: -
v_gene: TRBV5-1
j_gene: TRBJ1-4
abundance: -
len: 14
CDR3nt: TGCGCCAGCAGCTTGGGGGCAGACGGTGAAAAACTGTTTTTT
CDR3aa: CASSLGADGEKLFF

d_gene: -
v_gene: TRBV27
j_gene: TRBJ2-1
abundance: -
len: 15
CDR3nt: TGTGCCAGCGCCGCTAGACCCAGCTCCTACAATGAGCAGTTCTTC
CDR3aa: CASAARPSSYNEQFF

d_gene: TRBD2
v_gene: TRBV18
j_gene: TRBJ2-1
abundance: -
len: 16
CDR3nt: TGTGCCAGCTCACCACCCGGGACTAAAAGGACCGCTGAGCAGTTCTTC
CDR3aa: CASSPPGTKRTAEQFF

d_gene: -
v_gene: TRBV6-5
j_gene: TRBJ1-5
abundance: -
len: 12
CDR3nt: TGTGCCAGCAGTGGGAGAGATCAGCCCCAGCATTTT
CDR3aa: CASSGRDQPQHF

d_gene: TRBD1
v_gene: TRBV6-5
j_gene: TRBJ1-5
abundance: once
len: 14
CDR3nt: TGTGCCAGCAGAGAACAGGGGGCAAGCCCAGCCCAGCATTTT
CDR3aa: CASREQGASPAQHF

d_gene: -
v_gene: TRBV18
j_gene: TRBJ1-5
abundance: -
len: 14
CDR3nt: TGTGCCAGCTCACCATCCCCGGGAAATCAGCCCCAGCATTTT
CDR3aa: CASSPSPGNQPQHF

d_gene: -
v_gene: TRBV11-2
j_gene: TRBJ1-6
abundance: -
len: 14
CDR3nt: TGTGCCAGCAGCTTAGCTTCAGTAGCAGCACCCCTCCACTTT
CDR3aa: CASSLASVAAPLHF

d_gene: -
v_gene: TRBV7-2
j_gene: TRBJ2-7
abundance: -
len: 14
CDR3nt: TGTGCCAGCAGCTTTACAGGGACCTCTCGCGAGCAGTACTTC
CDR3aa: CASSFTGTSREQYF

d_gene: -
v_gene: TRBV14
j_gene: TRBJ2-7
abundance: -
len: 16
CDR3nt: TGTGCCAGCAGCCACATTCAGGGCCGTGGGGCATACGAGCAGTACTTC
CDR3aa: CASSHIQGRGAYEQYF

d_gene: TRBD1
v_gene: TRBV4-1
j_gene: TRBJ2-7
abundance: -
len: 16
CDR3nt: TGCGCCAGCAGCCAAATACGACAGGGAATTTACTACGAGCAGTACTTC
CDR3aa: CASSQIRQGIYYEQYF

d_gene: -
v_gene: TRBV25-1
j_gene: TRBJ1-5
abundance: -
len: 14
CDR3nt: TGTGCCAGCAGTGACCAGGGTATGACTCAGCCCCAGCATTTT
CDR3aa: CASSDQGMTQPQHF

d_gene: TRBD2
v_gene: TRBV29-1
j_gene: TRBJ2-3
abundance: -
len: 15
CDR3nt: TGCAGCGTTGAATATAGCGGGTCCTACACAGATACGCAGTATTTT
CDR3aa: CSVEYSGSYTDTQYF

d_gene: -
v_gene: TRBV19
j_gene: TRBJ2-7
abundance: -
len: 14
CDR3nt: TGTGCCAGTAGTATTTCCGGGAGCTCCTACGAGCAGTACTTC
CDR3aa: CASSISGSSYEQYF

d_gene: TRBD1
v_gene: TRBV5-1
j_gene: TRBJ1-6
abundance: -
len: 15
CDR3nt: TGCGCCAGCAGCCACAGGGCAGGGGGAAATTCACCCCTCCACTTT
CDR3aa: CASSHRAGGNSPLHF

d_gene: -
v_gene: TRBV4-1
j_gene: TRBJ2-2
abundance: -
len: 15
CDR3nt: TGCGCCAGCAGCAAGGGGGGGCACAACACCGGGGAGCTGTTTTTT
CDR3aa: CASSKGGHNTGELFF

d_gene: -
v_gene: TRBV19
j_gene: TRBJ1-6
abundance: -
len: 13
CDR3nt: TGTGCCACCGGCGGGGGGGTGAGTTCACCCCTCCACTTT
CDR3aa: CATGGGVSSPLHF

d_gene: TRBD2
v_gene: TRBV4-2
j_gene: TRBJ2-1
abundance: -
len: 19
CDR3nt: TGTGCCAGCAGCCAAGAAAGGACGACTAGCGGGAGGGCCTACAATGAGCAGTTCTTC
CDR3aa: CASSQERTTSGRAYNEQFF

d_gene: TRBD1
v_gene: TRBV7-8
j_gene: TRBJ1-4
abundance: -
len: 16
CDR3nt: TGTGCCAGCACGCACAAAATAGGGACAGGGTATGAAAAACTGTTTTTT
CDR3aa: CASTHKIGTGYEKLFF

d_gene: TRBD2
v_gene: TRBV5-1
j_gene: TRBJ2-7
abundance: -
len: 15
CDR3nt: TGCGCCAGCAGGGCCTCGACTAGCGGGACCTACGAGCAGTACTTC
CDR3aa: CASRASTSGTYEQYF

d_gene: -
v_gene: TRBV7-9
j_gene: TRBJ2-2
abundance: -
len: 14
CDR3nt: TGTGCCAGCAGCCACGGTCGAGCATCCGGGGAGCTGTTTTTT
CDR3aa: CASSHGRASGELFF

d_gene: TRBD2
v_gene: TRBV5-1
j_gene: TRBJ2-3
abundance: -
len: 17
CDR3nt: TGCGCCAGCAGCCCGGTGGTAGCGGGGACCGGCACAGATACGCAGTATTTT
CDR3aa: CASSPVVAGTGTDTQYF

d_gene: -
v_gene: TRBV5-4
j_gene: TRBJ2-7
abundance: -
len: 12
CDR3nt: TGTGCCAGCAGCTTGGTCCCAGGCGAGCAGTACTTC
CDR3aa: CASSLVPGEQYF

d_gene: TRBD1
v_gene: TRBV6-5
j_gene: TRBJ1-5
abundance: -
len: 15
CDR3nt: TGTGCCAGCAGTAAAGGACAGGGGATCAATCAGCCCCAGCATTTT
CDR3aa: CASSKGQGINQPQHF

d_gene: -
v_gene: TRBV5-1
j_gene: TRBJ2-3
abundance: few
len: 18
CDR3nt: TGCGCCAGCAGCTTGGGGGTCGGACTCGCTCCTAGCACAGATACGCAGTATTTT
CDR3aa: CASSLGVGLAPSTDTQYF

d_gene: -
v_gene: TRBV30
j_gene: TRBJ1-5
abundance: -
len: 15
CDR3nt: TGTGCCTGGAGGACGGGGGGCGGAATCAATCAGCCCCAGCATTTT
CDR3aa: CAWRTGGGINQPQHF

d_gene: TRBD1
v_gene: TRBV9
j_gene: TRBJ2-2
abundance: -
len: 13
CDR3nt: TGTGCCAGCAGGACGACAGGGTCCGGGGAGCTGTTTTTT
CDR3aa: CASRTTGSGELFF

d_gene: -
v_gene: TRBV2
j_gene: TRBJ1-1
abundance: few
len: 14
CDR3nt: TGTGCCAGCAGGAGGCAGGGAGGCGGCACTGAAGCTTTCTTT
CDR3aa: CASRRQGGGTEAFF

d_gene: TRBD1
v_gene: TRBV7-2
j_gene: TRBJ1-4
abundance: -
len: 15
CDR3nt: TGTGCCAGCAGCTCCCGACAGGGCGCAAGTGAAAAACTGTTTTTT
CDR3aa: CASSSRQGASEKLFF

d_gene: -
v_gene: TRBV6-1
j_gene: TRBJ2-1
abundance: -
len: 13
CDR3nt: TGTGCCAGCCCCCCGAGCTCCTACAATGAGCAGTTCTTC
CDR3aa: CASPPSSYNEQFF

d_gene: TRBD2
v_gene: TRBV9
j_gene: TRBJ2-7
abundance: -
len: 16
CDR3nt: TGTGCCAGCAGCGTAGGTCCGGGAGGGGACGGGGGCGAGCAGTACTTC
CDR3aa: CASSVGPGGDGGEQYF

d_gene: -
v_gene: TRBV28
j_gene: TRBJ2-7
abundance: -
len: 14
CDR3nt: TGTGCCAGCAGTCCAGGGGCTACGGCGAGGGAGCAGTACTTC
CDR3aa: CASSPGATAREQYF

d_gene: TRBD1
v_gene: TRBV6-1
j_gene: TRBJ1-5
abundance: -
len: 13
CDR3nt: TGTGCCACCAAGACAGGGAGCAATCAGCCCCAGCATTTT
CDR3aa: CATKTGSNQPQHF

d_gene: -
v_gene: TRBV7-3
j_gene: TRBJ1-2
abundance: -
len: 13
CDR3nt: TGTGCCAGCAGCTTAGCCAGGGATTATGGCTACACCTTC
CDR3aa: CASSLARDYGYTF

d_gene: TRBD2
v_gene: TRBV5-1
j_gene: TRBJ2-4
abundance: -
len: 14
CDR3nt: TGCGCCAGCTCCCCTAGCGGGACCTCGGGCATTCAGTACTTC
CDR3aa: CASSPSGTSGIQYF

d_gene: -
v_gene: TRBV9
j_gene: TRBJ2-5
abundance: -
len: 16
CDR3nt: TGTGCCAGCAGCGTAGGAGAAGTGGCGGGTGTTGGGACCCAGTACTTC
CDR3aa: CASSVGEVAGVGTQYF

d_gene: TRBD1
v_gene: TRBV18
j_gene: TRBJ2-4
abundance: -
len: 14
CDR3nt: TGTGCCAGCTCAGGGGACAGTATCAAAAACATTCAGTACTTC
CDR3aa: CASSGDSIKNIQYF

d_gene: -
v_gene: TRBV9
j_gene: TRBJ1-5
abundance: -
len: 14
CDR3nt: TGTGCCAGCAGCGCGAGCAATAGCAATCAGCCCCAGCATTTT
CDR3aa: CASSASNSNQPQHF

d_gene: -
v_gene: TRBV7-9
j_gene: TRBJ1-2
abundance: -
len: 15
CDR3nt: TGTGCCAGCAGCTCGCGGCTGGGAGTTAACTATGGCTACACCTTC
CDR3aa: CASSSRLGVNYGYTF

d_gene: TRBD2
v_gene: TRBV28
j_gene: TRBJ2-1
abundance: -
len: 16
CDR3nt: TGTGCCAGCAGTCCCGGCGGTAGCGGGGGCTACAATGAGCAGTTCTTC
CDR3aa: CASSPGGSGGYNEQFF

d_gene: -
v_gene: TRBV2
j_gene: TRBJ2-7
abundance: -
len: 12
CDR3nt: TGTGCCAGCAGTGATAGAAGCTACGAGCAGTACTTC
CDR3aa: CASSDRSYEQYF

d_gene: -
v_gene: TRBV6-5
j_gene: TRBJ2-7
abundance: once
len: 12
CDR3nt: TGTGCCAGCAGTGAGACTACATACGAGCAGTACTTC
CDR3aa: CASSETTYEQYF

d_gene: -
v_gene: TRBV7-2
j_gene: TRBJ2-1
abundance: -
len: 17
CDR3nt: TGTGCCATGGGGGGGCGCGTCGAGGGGGGGCGGACGGGTGAGCAGTTCTTC
CDR3aa: CAMGGRVEGGRTGEQFF

d_gene: -
v_gene: TRBV4-1
j_gene: TRBJ1-1
abundance: -
len: 16
CDR3nt: TGCGCCAGCAGCCAAGATCCTATATCCGGTAGAACTGAAGCTTTCTTT
CDR3aa: CASSQDPISGRTEAFF

d_gene: TRBD2
v_gene: TRBV6-5
j_gene: TRBJ2-3
abundance: -
len: 15
CDR3nt: TGTGCCAGCAGAGCTAGCGGGGGTAGCACAGATACGCAGTATTTT
CDR3aa: CASRASGGSTDTQYF

d_gene: TRBD2
v_gene: TRBV7-9
j_gene: TRBJ2-5
abundance: -
len: 15
CDR3nt: TGTGCCAGCAGCTCGGGGACTAGCGGTAAAGAGACCCAGTACTTC
CDR3aa: CASSSGTSGKETQYF

d_gene: -
v_gene: TRBV5-4
j_gene: TRBJ2-7
abundance: -
len: 12
CDR3nt: TGTGCCAGCAGTGGCCCAACCTACGAGCAGTACTTC
CDR3aa: CASSGPTYEQYF

d_gene: -
v_gene: TRBV7-9
j_gene: TRBJ2-5
abundance: once
len: 12
CDR3nt: TGTGCCAGCAGCTTCACTAGCGAGACCCAGTACTTC
CDR3aa: CASSFTSETQYF

d_gene: -
v_gene: TRBV30
j_gene: TRBJ2-7
abundance: -
len: 13
CDR3nt: TGTGCCTGGAGCTCTTGGGGGCTAGGCGAGCAGTACTTC
CDR3aa: CAWSSWGLGEQYF

d_gene: -
v_gene: TRBV19
j_gene: TRBJ1-1
abundance: -
len: 13
CDR3nt: TGTGCCAGTAGTATGAGGTTGAACACTGAAGCTTTCTTT
CDR3aa: CASSMRLNTEAFF

d_gene: TRBD1
v_gene: TRBV28
j_gene: TRBJ1-1
abundance: -
len: 15
CDR3nt: TGTGCCAGCAGTTTACGACAGGGAAGGAACACTGAAGCTTTCTTT
CDR3aa: CASSLRQGRNTEAFF

d_gene: TRBD1
v_gene: TRBV9
j_gene: TRBJ1-1
abundance: -
len: 13
CDR3nt: TGTGCCAGCAGCGGGGACAGCTCCACTGAAGCTTTCTTT
CDR3aa: CASSGDSSTEAFF

d_gene: -
v_gene: TRBV1
j_gene: TRBJ1-5
abundance: -
len: 17
CDR3nt: TGCACCAGCAGCCAAGAAGCCCCAGGGCGGCGCAATCAGCCCCAGCATTTT
CDR3aa: CTSSQEAPGRRNQPQHF